Described below is a single TCR beta chain sequence and its context. Its antigen is undetermined. This sample was included in a study of OX40 agonist ivuxolimab in advanced cancers. Study details: Patients received intravenous ivuxolimab every 2 weeks at 0.01 to 10 mg/kg.

This CDR3 is built from 15 residues. V dropped 3 bases and J dropped 1 base, with 10 bases sitting between them. Per germline, CDR1 MNHEY and CDR2 SMNVEV (reference sequence). The method was immunoSEQ multiplex PCR; TCRdb's version includes in-frame clones alone and lacks a portion of them. The table lists over 65,000 clones, around 93% of them singletons. Study conclusions and caveats: CD4+ T cells averaged fewer expanded clones than CD8+ T cells. Certain nonresponding patients likewise had low normalized T-cell clonal expansion.

The TCR sequence derives from an adult with an advanced solid tumor such as melanoma, head and neck, liver or kidney cancer. The sequenced sample was CD4+ or CD8+ T cells sorted from blood, obtained in a trial of the OX40 agonist ivuxolimab. This chain connects TRBV27 to TRBJ1-5; no firm D call. CDR3: CASSLYLGSNQPQHF. For the CDR3, the DNA is TGTGCCAGCAGTTTGTACCTTGGGAGCAATCAGCCCCAGCATTTT.